The 5 T cell receptor beta chains below come from one sample, sequenced in a study of T cell responses to AZD1222 COVID-19 vaccine. Using immunoSEQ multiplex PCR, the repertoire was profiled, and TCRdb retains in-frame clones only, with some absent. Of nearly 110,000 clones in the sample, around 87% were seen once. Sequencing was performed on peripheral blood, taken on day 0 of AZD1222 vaccination. The origin of the receptors is an adult in good health.

The rearrangement links TRBV6-5 to TRBJ2-5, with 8 bases lining up with TRBD1. The CDR3 is made up of 15 amino acids. The V segment lost 2 bases and the J segment 12 bases; nucleotides outside the gene matches: 14. Germline V lookup: CDR1 MNHEY, CDR2 SVGAGI. The CDR3 sequence: CASSYQRDRPGLEYF. In nucleotides, the CDR3 is TGTGCCAGCAGTTACCAACGGGACAGGCCCGGCCTTGAGTACTTC.

The rearrangement uses TRBV7-9 and TRBJ1-1, with 7 bases that match TRBD1. The CDR3 extends over 12 amino acids. The germline gives CDR1 SEHNR, CDR2 FQNEAQ (reference sequence). Germline trimming cut 8 bases from V and 8 bases from J; bases unmatched to any gene: 8. The CDR3 nucleotides read TGTGCCAGCTCAACCCAGGGGGGGGAAGCTTTCTTT. This translates into CASSTQGGEAFF. The full variable domain, with the rest looked up from reference TRBV7-9 and TRBJ1-1, is DTGVSQNPRHKITKRGQNVTFRCDPISEHNRLYWYRQTLGQGPEFLTYFQNEAQLEKSRLLSDRFSAERPKGSFSTLEIQRTEQGDSAMYLCASSTQGGEAFFGQGTRLTVV.

This clone has only a few counts. The rearrangement links TRBV14 to TRBJ1-1, with D maybe TRBD1 (5 bases). V was shortened by 1 base and J by 9 bases, with 6 bases between the two germline ends. Germline CDR1 is SGHDN and CDR2 is FVKESK. CDR3 length: 11 residues. The CDR3 reads CASSQGGQAFF. DNA of the CDR3: TGTGCCAGCAGCCAAGGGGGCCAAGCTTTCTTT.

This chain joins TRBV9 and TRBJ2-7; D gene unclear. V dropped 4 bases and J dropped 2 bases, with 19 bases sitting between them. This CDR3 comprises 16 residues. CDR1 and CDR2 (germline): SGDLS, YYNGEE. The CDR3 nucleotides are TGTGCCAGCAGCATAACTGGGAATCTTCCGACCTACGAGCAGTACTTC. Protein product: CASSITGNLPTYEQYF.

V usage is TRBV27 and J usage is TRBJ2-1; 9 positions agree with TRBD1. V was clipped by 5 bases and J by 8 bases; unmatched bases: 10. This CDR3 is built from 15 residues. The V gene's germline CDR1 is MNHEY and CDR2 SMNVEV (reference sequence). The CDR3 region has the DNA TGTGCCAGCAGTGACGCGGGACAGGGTGGGGATGAGCAGTTCTTC. This gives the protein CASSDAGQGGDEQFF.